Below are 15 T cell receptor beta chains sequenced from a single sample in a study of cytotoxic CD8 clonotypes in ibrutinib-treated CLL. Libraries were prepared by immunoSEQ multiplex PCR; TCRdb keeps only in-frame clonotypes and omits some of them. Among around 310,000 clones, more than 65% were seen once, and the ten largest hold about 6.3%. Sequencing was performed on PBMCs, taken before ibrutinib treatment. Source of these receptors: a human donor with chronic lymphocytic leukemia.

V usage is TRBV28 and J usage is TRBJ2-3; D uncertain. CDR1 and CDR2 from the germline V gene are MDHEN and SYDVKM. The V gene lost 3 bases and the J gene lost 3 bases, with 10 bases spanning the gap. There are 14 residues in the CDR3. The CDR3 DNA reads TGTGCCAGCAGTTTCTCTACAGCGACAGATACGCAGTATTTT. Translation gives CASSFSTATDTQYF. Supplemented by reference TRBV28 and TRBJ2-3, the full variable domain reads DVKVTQSSRYLVKRTGEKVFLECVQDMDHENMFWYRQDPGLGLRLIYFSYDVKMKEKGDIPEGYSVSREKKERFSLILESASTNQTSMYLCASSFSTATDTQYFGPGTRLTVL.

The V and J genes are TRBV29-1 and TRBJ2-7; 12 bases agree with TRBD2. J gave up 5 bases and V 4 bases, and 9 bases lay outside the gene matches. The germline V gene encodes CDR1 SQVTM and CDR2 ANQGSEA. The CDR3 spans 15 residues. The CDR3 DNA is TGCAGCGTTGGTTACCGACTAGCGGGAGAAAACGAGCAGTACTTC. It is translated as CSVGYRLAGENEQYF.

The chain links TRBV9 to TRBJ2-3; D may be TRBD1 (6 bases). Germline lookup yields CDR1 SGDLS and CDR2 YYNGEE. With 1 base removed from V and 0 bases from J, the gap between germline ends came to 24 bases. This CDR3 is built from 20 residues. CDR3 sequence (DNA): TGTGCCAGCAGCGTATCGGGACATACCGGGCAGGCAACTAGCACAGATACGCAGTATTTT. Translation gives CASSVSGHTGQATSTDTQYF.

This clone was detected only once. The chain recombines TRBV28 with TRBJ1-5; 8 bases are shared with TRBD1. V shed 5 bases and J 5 bases; nucleotides not matched to a gene: 8. The length of the CDR3 is 15 residues. Germline V gene sequence: CDR1 MDHEN, CDR2 SYDVKM. Here the CDR3 reads CASSLTGGAYQPQHF. DNA of the CDR3: TGTGCCAGCAGTCTTACAGGGGGGGCCTATCAGCCCCAGCATTTT.

The chain uses TRBV18 and TRBJ1-2, with TRBD1 matching 8 bases. V lost 4 bases, J lost 3 bases, and 7 bases stayed unmatched. Germline CDR1 and CDR2: KGHSH and LQKENI. The CDR3 sequence is 15 residues long. The CDR3 is CASSQETGADYGYTF. Written as DNA, the CDR3 is TGTGCCAGCTCACAGGAGACAGGGGCGGACTATGGCTACACCTTC.

This chain connects TRBV5-4 to TRBJ2-3; 9 bases agree with TRBD2. CDR1 and CDR2 from the germline V gene are SGHNT and YYREEE (reference sequence). The CDR3 is made up of 16 amino acids. V dropped 0 bases and J dropped 3; count of bases not matched to a gene: 5. CDR3 DNA sequence: TGTGCCAGCAGCTTGGAGCTAGCGGGATTGACAGATACGCAGTATTTT. Translation: CASSLELAGLTDTQYF.

This clone was found once. This chain joins TRBV5-4 and TRBJ2-7; weak D call: TRBD2 (6 bases). V dropped 4 bases and J dropped 3 bases, with 14 bases sitting between them. The CDR3 has 14 residues. Germline CDR1 SGHNT, CDR2 YYREEE (reference sequence). The CDR3 nucleotides read TGTGCCAGCAGCGAAGAACGGGAGAACTACGAGCAGTACTTC. Translation gives CASSEERENYEQYF.

The chain couples TRBV18 to TRBJ2-2; TRBD2 aligns across 7 bases. The CDR3 spans 17 residues. The ends lost 6 bases at V and 4 bases at J; junction bases unmatched: 14. Germline V lookup: CDR1 KGHSH, CDR2 LQKENI. CDR3 in amino acids: CASSKSSPTGGTGELFF. CDR3 DNA: TGTGCCAGCTCCAAATCCTCCCCAACGGGGGGCACCGGGGAGCTGTTTTTT.

The rearrangement joins TRBV7-2 to TRBJ2-5, with D possibly matching TRBD2 (6 bases). Germline CDR1 reads SGHTA; CDR2 reads FQGNSA. Trimming took off 5 bases at V and 0 bases at J, with 10 bases between the two ends. The CDR3 sequence is 14 residues long. CDR3 loop: CASSPWRDQETQYF. The CDR3 coding sequence is TGTGCCAGCAGCCCTTGGAGGGACCAAGAGACCCAGTACTTC.

This clone was counted between two and nine times. The genes are TRBV4-1 and TRBJ2-5; 7 bases line up with TRBD1. Per the germline V gene, CDR1 is MGHRA and CDR2 is YSYEKL. Unmatched junction bases numbered 5, after V lost 0 bases and J lost 1 base. CDR3 size: 16 residues. The CDR3 protein is CASSQDQAGGQETQYF. CDR3 nucleotide sequence: TGCGCCAGCAGCCAAGATCAGGCAGGGGGCCAAGAGACCCAGTACTTC.

The CDR3 is CASKLGQGRNQPQHF. CDR3 sequence (DNA): TGTGCCAGCAAGCTGGGACAGGGTCGCAATCAGCCCCAGCATTTT. The rearrangement joins TRBV6-1 to TRBJ1-5; 9 bases are shared with TRBD1. Trimming at V came to 7 bases and at J to 2 bases, leaving 6 bases not matched to a gene. Germline V gene sequence: CDR1 MNHNS, CDR2 SASEGT. This CDR3 is 15 amino acids long.

The chain uses TRBV21-1 and TRBJ2-7; no check of the table's D call, TRBD1, against the DNA was made. TRBV21-1 is flagged as a pseudogene. The CDR3 has 14 amino acids. In DNA, the CDR3 is TGTGCCAGCAGCAACAGGGGGCCCTCCTACGAGCAGTACTTC. This translates into CASSNRGPSYEQYF.

The gene calls are TRBV27 and TRBJ1-5; TRBD1 aligns across 10 bases. V shed 5 bases and J 2 bases; nucleotides not matched to a gene: 9. Germline V gene lookup returns CDR1 MNHEY and CDR2 SMNVEV (reference sequence). The CDR3 loop spans 17 amino acids. The CDR3 bases are TGTGCCAGCAGTCAAACCGCCGGGACAGGGGGCAATCAGCCCCAGCATTTT. Translated, it gives CASSQTAGTGGNQPQHF.

The V and J genes are TRBV19 and TRBJ2-3, with 7 nucleotides matching TRBD1. This CDR3 has 15 amino acids. Germline CDR1 LNHDA, CDR2 SQIVND (reference sequence). Trimming at V came to 1 base and at J to 9 bases, leaving 10 bases not matched to a gene. The CDR3: CASSIVLGGPRTQYF. The CDR3 nucleotides read TGTGCCAGTAGTATAGTACTAGGGGGCCCCCGGACGCAGTATTTT.

The chain is built from TRBV7-6 and TRBJ2-5; 7 bases match TRBD2. CDR1 SGHVS and CDR2 FNYEAQ come from the germline V gene. The CDR3 has 14 residues. Trimming took 6 bases from V and 2 from J; bases not matched to a gene: 6. The CDR3 sequence: CASRASSGQETQYF. The CDR3 DNA reads as TGTGCCAGCAGGGCCTCTAGCGGACAAGAGACCCAGTACTTC.